Following are 19 T cell receptor beta chains from one sample sequenced in a study of cytomegalovirus exposure and HLA in healthy donors. With 60 Vbeta and 13 Jbeta primers, the PCR was carried out. TCRdb's copy holds only in-frame clones and misses some; the assay was immunoSEQ multiplex PCR. This table has some 200,000 clones, roughly 83% appearing once. Sequenced: PBMCs. The source is a girl aged 10 to 17 in good health and CMV-seronegative.

The rearrangement joins TRBV7-3 to TRBJ2-2; 14 bases map to TRBD2. The CDR3 runs to 17 residues. CDR1 is SGHTA, CDR2 FQGTGA, per germline. The ends lost 5 bases at V and 7 bases at J; junction bases unmatched: 9. The CDR3 region is CASSVTSGGARGGELFF. The CDR3 DNA reads as TGTGCCAGCAGCGTGACTAGCGGGGGGGCCAGAGGCGGGGAGCTGTTTTTT.

This CDR3 is CASNKTGDNNEQFF. CDR3 DNA sequence: TGTGCCAGTAATAAGACAGGGGATAACAATGAGCAGTTCTTC. The J gene is TRBJ2-1, the V gene TRBV19; 8 bases agree with TRBD1. Germline V gene sequence: CDR1 LNHDA, CDR2 SQIVND (reference sequence). The CDR3 has 14 residues. J lost 5 bases, V lost 7 bases, and 7 bases had no gene match. Full variable domain (rest looked up from reference TRBV19 and TRBJ2-1): DGGITQSPKYLFRKEGQNVTLSCEQNLNHDAMYWYRQDPGQGLRLIYYSQIVNDFQKGDIAEGYSVSREKKESFPLTVTSAQKNPTAFYLCASNKTGDNNEQFFGPGTRLTVL.

The rearrangement links TRBV6-1 to TRBJ2-5, with TRBD2 identical over 8 bases. J gave up 5 bases and V 0 bases, and 5 bases lay outside the gene matches. CDR1 MNHNS and CDR2 SASEGT come from the germline V gene. The CDR3 contains 15 residues. CDR3 DNA sequence: TGTGCCAGCAGTGAAGCTCCGGGGGGGTCGGAGACCCAGTACTTC. It specifies CASSEAPGGSETQYF.

The V gene is TRBV15, the J gene TRBJ2-3; no definite D call. CDR1 LNHNV and CDR2 YYDKDF come from the germline V gene (reference sequence). This CDR3 contains 16 residues. V was clipped by 1 base and J by 2 bases, with 13 bases between them. Here the CDR3 reads CATSRVPVTPTDTQYF. The CDR3 nucleotides are TGTGCCACCAGCAGAGTTCCAGTCACCCCCACAGATACGCAGTATTTT.

The chain combines TRBV5-4 with TRBJ2-7, with 8 bases lining up with TRBD1. Trimming removed 4 bases from V and 4 bases from J; junction bases left unmatched: 13. Germline values: CDR1 SGHNT, CDR2 YYREEE (reference sequence). The CDR3 has 16 amino acids. CDR3 sequence: CASSLPPSGGLYEQYF. CDR3 bases: TGTGCCAGCAGCCTACCCCCGTCAGGGGGCTTGTACGAGCAGTACTTC.

This clone was found once. This sequence joins TRBV6-5 and TRBJ1-1, with 7 positions matching TRBD1. Germline CDR1 is MNHEY and CDR2 is SVGAGI. The CDR3 is 13 residues long. Trimming took 8 bases from V and 0 from J; bases not matched to a gene: 3. CDR3 residues: CASEDRLNTEAFF. CDR3 DNA sequence: TGTGCCAGCGAGGACAGGCTGAACACTGAAGCTTTCTTT.

The chain is built from TRBV6-1 and TRBJ1-6; TRBD1 agrees at 8 bases. V was clipped by 6 bases and J by 9 bases; unmatched bases: 4. The CDR3 runs 13 residues. Looked up from germline, CDR1 is MNHNS and CDR2 is SASEGT. This chain's CDR3 is CASRDREASPLHF. DNA for the CDR3: TGTGCCAGCAGGGACAGGGAGGCTTCACCCCTCCACTTT.

The genes are TRBV7-3 and TRBJ2-1; 7 nucleotides align to TRBD2. Germline V gives CDR1 SGHTA, CDR2 FQGTGA. The CDR3 spans 14 residues. The V segment lost 6 bases and the J segment 5 bases; nucleotides outside the gene matches: 7. CDR3 region: CASSLSGLDNEQFF. CDR3 in DNA: TGTGCCAGCAGTCTTAGCGGGTTAGACAATGAGCAGTTCTTC.

This sequence joins TRBV7-9 and TRBJ2-7; 10 bases agree with TRBD1. The CDR3 spans 15 residues. The ends lost 6 bases at V and 4 bases at J; junction bases unmatched: 9. Germline CDR1 SEHNR, CDR2 FQNEAQ (reference sequence). Written as DNA, the CDR3 is TGTGCCAGCAGAAAAACAGGGACAGGGGAATACGAGCAGTACTTC. This gives the protein CASRKTGTGEYEQYF.

This rearrangement joins TRBV28 to TRBJ1-2, with unresolved D. V was cut by 6 bases and J by 1 base, with 6 bases left in between. Germline V gene sequence: CDR1 MDHEN, CDR2 SYDVKM. The CDR3 spans 12 residues. The CDR3: CASSEINYGYTF. CDR3 DNA: TGTGCCAGCAGCGAGATTAACTATGGCTACACCTTC.

Only a few counts were recorded for this clone. This chain uses TRBV11-2 with TRBJ2-3; no clear D. Germline V gives CDR1 SGHAT, CDR2 FQNNGV. With 1 base removed from V and 4 bases from J, the gap between germline ends came to 6 bases. This CDR3 contains 13 residues. CDR3 residues: CASSLAVADTQYF. CDR3 in DNA: TGTGCCAGCAGCTTAGCAGTGGCAGATACGCAGTATTTT.

J is TRBJ2-7 and V is TRBV19; 8 positions match TRBD1. V dropped 2 bases and J dropped 0; count of bases not matched to a gene: 6. There are 16 residues in the CDR3. Looked up from germline, CDR1 is LNHDA and CDR2 is SQIVND (reference sequence). CDR3 bases: TGTGCCAGTAGTATAAGGGGACAGGCATCCTCCTACGAGCAGTACTTC. It is translated as CASSIRGQASSYEQYF.

The genes are TRBV28 and TRBJ1-1; D might be TRBD1 (6 bases). The germline V and J ends were trimmed by 6 bases and 1 base, with 15 bases remaining between them. The CDR3 length is 15 residues. Germline V gene lookup returns CDR1 MDHEN and CDR2 SYDVKM. CDR3 in amino acids: CASRGTGIRNTEAFF. The CDR3 DNA is TGTGCCAGCAGAGGTACAGGGATTCGGAACACTGAAGCTTTCTTT.

The gene calls are TRBV7-2 and TRBJ2-7; 7 bases fit TRBD1. The CDR3 runs to 15 residues. CDR1 SGHTA and CDR2 FQGNSA come from the germline V gene. V dropped 2 bases and J dropped 6; count of bases not matched to a gene: 10. The CDR3 is CASSLLGGSLSEQYF. In DNA, the CDR3 is TGTGCCAGCAGCTTATTAGGGGGCTCCCTTAGCGAGCAGTACTTC.

The V gene is TRBV6-6, the J gene TRBJ2-5; D uncertain. Germline CDR1 reads MNHNY; CDR2 reads SVGAGI (reference sequence). The CDR3 length is 13 residues. Trimming left V 2 bases short and J 5 bases short, with 9 bases between. This chain's CDR3 is CASSYHALETQYF. Here the CDR3 DNA reads TGTGCCAGCAGTTACCACGCACTGGAGACCCAGTACTTC.

The CDR3 sequence is CASNPPRVDDEQYF. The CDR3 nucleotides are TGTGCCAGCAATCCCCCCAGGGTAGATGACGAGCAGTACTTC. The rearrangement uses TRBV2 and TRBJ2-7; D perhaps matches TRBD1 (5 bases). This CDR3 has 14 amino acids. CDR1 SNHLY and CDR2 FYNNEI come from the germline V gene. The V and J ends lost 7 bases and 5 bases respectively, with 18 bases between them.

For the CDR3, the DNA is TGTGCCAGCAGTTTATCAGCGTTAGCAGATACGCAGTATTTT. Protein sequence: CASSLSALADTQYF. V is TRBV28 and J is TRBJ2-3; no definite D call. Germline V lookup: CDR1 MDHEN, CDR2 SYDVKM. There are 14 residues in the CDR3. The V end was cut by 1 base, the J end by 4 bases, with 9 bases between.

CDR3 bases: TGTGCCAGCAGCCACAAGGGTGGGGGAGGGCCGTTCACCGGGGAGCTGTTTTTT. It translates to CASSHKGGGGPFTGELFF. This chain links TRBV4-2 with TRBJ2-2; 7 nucleotides line up with TRBD2. Germline V gene data show CDR1 as LGHNA and CDR2 as YNFKEQ. The CDR3 contains 18 residues. V shed 3 bases and J 4 bases; nucleotides not matched to a gene: 14.

This clone has a handful of counts. The CDR3 DNA reads as TGTGCCAGCAGTGAAGTCGGACAGTTGGTTGAAGCTTTCTTT. Its protein is CASSEVGQLVEAFF. This rearrangement joins TRBV2 to TRBJ1-1; the D gene is possibly TRBD1 (6 bases). V was shortened by 1 base and J by 7 bases, with 13 bases between the two germline ends. The CDR3 has 14 residues. Germline CDR1 SNHLY, CDR2 FYNNEI.